This TCR beta chain was sequenced for a study of vaccination effects on CD4 cells after COVID-19. CD4+ T cells specific for antigen were expanded with viral peptide pools by the ViraFEST assay before sequencing. A roughly ten-day culture period preceded the isolation of CD4+ T cells. None of the vaccinated had previously contracted SARS-CoV-2, and their nucleocapsid antibodies tested negative. CDR3 length equals 15 residues. Germline V gene data show CDR1 as MNHEY and CDR2 as SVGAGI. V gave up 0 bases and J gave up 1 base, with 9 bases separating them. Method: immunoSEQ multiplex PCR; TCRdb's copy keeps in-frame clones and lacks some. There are about 73,000 clones in the sample; around 79% occur only once, and 2.5% to 3% lies in the top ten. With respect to this clone: Its matching antigen is unknown.

Source: CD4+ T cells from PBMCs cultured with HCoV-NL63 spike peptides, taken before COVID-19 vaccination. This sequence was found in a human donor who received a COVID-19 vaccine. The chain combines TRBV6-5 with TRBJ1-2, with no clear D. CDR3 coding DNA: TGTGCCAGCAGTTACTCTCTACAGAGTAACTATGGCTACACCTTC. Translated, it gives CASSYSLQSNYGYTF.